This TCR beta chain was sequenced in a study of blood T cell repertoires in COVID-19. About the study: Sites in the United States, Italy and Spain provided acute and convalescent COVID-19 samples. Sample material is recorded as cDNA or gDNA derived from T cells, B-cell-depleted T cells, or PBMCs.

How the authors handled the data: Estimated nucleated cell counts came from reference gene primer amplification. Some clones are missing from TCRdb's copy, which holds only in-frame ones; the method was immunoSEQ multiplex PCR. V, J and clone size were drawn from that table, and D and trimming were deduced from the DNA. Of about 220,000 clones listed, 84% are singletons. The trim removed 1 base at V and 2 bases at J, leaving 1 base unmatched. Germline V gene data show CDR1 as MNHNY and CDR2 as SVGAGI (reference sequence). The CDR3 is 14 amino acids. The sample taken for sequencing was peripheral blood. V and J are TRBV6-6 and TRBJ2-5; TRBD1 agrees at 7 bases. The receptor was derived from an older woman who had recovered from COVID-19. The CDR3 DNA is TGTGCCAGCAGTTACTTCAGGGGGCAAGAGACCCAGTACTTC. It specifies CASSYFRGQETQYF.